This TCR beta chain emerged from a study of blood T cell repertoires in COVID-19. The data were produced by immunoSEQ multiplex PCR, yet TCRdb's version contains in-frame clones alone and is incomplete. The sample consists of around 260,000 clones, roughly nine tenths of them appearing once. The clonotype originates from a man aged 18-30 years with active or convalescent COVID-19. Sequencing input: peripheral blood.

The CDR3 DNA sequence: TGTGCCAGCAGCACCCCAGGAGGGGAGCAGTACTTC. Translation gives CASSTPGGEQYF. The J gene is TRBJ2-7, the V gene TRBV7-9; a weak D match, TRBD2 (6 bases). Germline CDR1 and CDR2: SEHNR and FQNEAQ (reference sequence). The CDR3 totals 12 residues. Deletions cut 5 bases from V and 7 bases from J, with 12 bases between.